This T cell receptor (beta chain) was captured by sequencing in a study of blood T cell repertoires in COVID-19. Method: immunoSEQ multiplex PCR; TCRdb's copy keeps in-frame clones and lacks some. Seen here are hundreds of thousands of clones, 80% to 90% observed once, and the top ten hold roughly 8.5%. This clone was observed many times. The CDR3 is made up of 13 amino acids. CDR1 is SNHLY, CDR2 FYNNEI, per germline. V was clipped by 6 bases and J by 4 bases, with 12 bases between them. The sequence was collected from a woman between 55 and 75 years old who had recovered from COVID-19. The rearrangement joins TRBV2 to TRBJ1-2; tentative D call: TRBD1 (5 bases). The sample was PBMCs or T cells enriched from blood (not recorded which). The CDR3 loop is CASSLVGAYGYTF. The CDR3, as DNA: TGTGCCAGCAGCCTTGTAGGGGCCTATGGCTACACCTTC.